The entry below describes one T cell receptor (beta chain). Trimming took off 4 bases at V and 0 bases at J, with 11 bases between the two ends. The CDR3 contains 15 residues. The germline V gene has CDR1 KGHSH and CDR2 LQKENI. These data come from a study of blood T cell repertoires in COVID-19. Under the authors' procedure: Reference gene primer amplification in the assay estimated nucleated cell counts. TCRdb's copy holds only in-frame clones and misses some; the assay was immunoSEQ multiplex PCR. D and trimming come from the DNA, and the V and J calls and clone size come from that table. This sample has about 280,000 clones, with approximately 85% found just once.

The receptor was derived from a man between 50 and 59 years old with active or convalescent COVID-19. Specimen: peripheral blood. The chain is built from TRBV18 and TRBJ2-3; D perhaps matches TRBD1 (6 bases). The CDR3 DNA follows: TGTGCCAGCTCACGGACAGCTTCTAGCACAGATACGCAGTATTTT. Its translation is CASSRTASSTDTQYF.